The 20 T cell receptor beta chains in this list originate from one sample, sequenced in a study of cytomegalovirus exposure and HLA in healthy donors. The PCR ran on 60 Vbeta and 13 Jbeta primers. Assay: immunoSEQ multiplex PCR; the TCRdb copy retains only in-frame clones and omits some. Here the sample spans some 180,000 clones, around three quarters being singletons. The sequencing sample was made of PBMCs. These receptors were taken from a man aged 25 to 40 in good health and CMV-seronegative.

V is TRBV6-1 and J is TRBJ2-1; TRBD2 matches at 12 bases. The CDR3 has 20 residues. Germline-derived CDR1 and CDR2 are MNHNS and SASEGT. V was clipped by 0 bases and J by 5 bases; unmatched bases: 14. CDR3 amino acids: CASSEALGLAGGPSNNEQFF. CDR3 in DNA: TGTGCCAGCAGTGAAGCGCTAGGGCTAGCGGGAGGGCCCTCGAACAATGAGCAGTTCTTC.

This chain uses TRBV2 with TRBJ1-5, with 8 bases matching TRBD1. CDR1 and CDR2 (germline): SNHLY, FYNNEI. The CDR3 totals 16 residues. With 5 bases clipped from V and 2 bases from J, the junction kept 8 bases outside the gene matches. The CDR3 is CASSWVPGQGNQPQHF. CDR3 nucleotides: TGTGCCAGCAGTTGGGTCCCGGGACAGGGCAATCAGCCCCAGCATTTT.

This chain links TRBV11-3 with TRBJ1-4, with TRBD1 matching over 9 bases. Germline-derived CDR1 and CDR2 are SGHNT and YENEEA. The ends lost 8 bases at V and 4 bases at J; junction bases unmatched: 17. The CDR3 is 18 amino acids. The CDR3 reads CASGKTGGAPQSNEKLFF. The CDR3 nucleotides are TGTGCCAGCGGAAAAACAGGGGGCGCGCCCCAGAGTAATGAAAAACTGTTTTTT.

The V and J genes are TRBV29-1 and TRBJ1-1; 9 bases match TRBD1. This CDR3 comprises 13 residues. With V trimmed by 7 bases and J by 5 bases, 8 bases remained unmatched. Germline V gene lookup returns CDR1 SQVTM and CDR2 ANQGSEA. CDR3 residues: CSAEQGADTEAFF. The CDR3 DNA follows: TGCAGCGCAGAACAGGGGGCGGATACTGAAGCTTTCTTT.

The chain has TRBV18 and TRBJ2-1; the match to TRBD1 covers 9 bases. Germline V gene data show CDR1 as KGHSH and CDR2 as LQKENI. V was pared by 2 bases and J by 7 bases, with 9 bases of the junction left unmatched. There are 16 residues in the CDR3. The CDR3 sequence: CASSPFSGQGTNEQFF. DNA for the CDR3: TGTGCCAGCTCACCATTTTCCGGACAGGGGACGAATGAGCAGTTCTTC.

This rearrangement joins TRBV5-1 to TRBJ1-1; no firm D call. The germline gives CDR1 SGHRS, CDR2 YFSETQ. Trimming removed 2 bases at V and 3 bases at J, with 5 bases between. The CDR3 sequence is 12 residues long. The CDR3 spells CASSFGDTEAFF. In nucleotides, the CDR3 is TGCGCCAGCAGCTTCGGGGACACTGAAGCTTTCTTT.

The V gene is TRBV7-3, the J gene TRBJ2-3, with 9 bases lining up with TRBD1. Germline V gene data show CDR1 as SGHTA and CDR2 as FQGTGA. After removal of 2 bases from V and 3 bases from J, the junction contained 6 bases not matched to a gene. This CDR3 contains 16 residues. Here the CDR3 DNA reads TGTGCCAGCAGCTTATATCCGGGACAGGGAACAGATACGCAGTATTTT. Protein product: CASSLYPGQGTDTQYF.

The chain employs TRBV5-4 and TRBJ2-1; D not certain. The germline V gene encodes CDR1 SGHNT and CDR2 YYREEE (reference sequence). The CDR3 contains 13 residues. V dropped 2 bases and J dropped 8 bases, with 11 bases sitting between them. In DNA, the CDR3 is TGTGCCAGCAGCTTATCAGTTCTCCATGAGCAGTTCTTC. Translating gives CASSLSVLHEQFF. The full variable domain, its missing parts supplied by reference TRBV5-4 and TRBJ2-1, is ETGVTQSPTHLIKTRGQQVTLRCSSQSGHNTVSWYQQALGQGPQFIFQYYREEENGRGNFPPRFSGLQFPNYSSELNVNALELDDSALYLCASSLSVLHEQFFGPGTRLTVL.

The V gene is TRBV25-1, the J gene TRBJ1-5, with D perhaps matching TRBD1 (5 bases). CDR1 MGHDK and CDR2 SYGVNS come from the germline V gene. The germline V and J ends were trimmed by 3 bases and 6 bases, with 12 bases remaining between them. This CDR3 has 14 amino acids. In DNA form, the CDR3 reads TGTGCCAGCAGTGATGGAGGGGTGGGTCAGCCCCAGCATTTT. Protein sequence: CASSDGGVGQPQHF.

This rearrangement joins TRBV27 to TRBJ2-1, with 8 bases that match TRBD2. The CDR3 sequence is 15 residues long. J gave up 2 bases and V 5 bases, and 5 bases lay outside the gene matches. Germline V CDR1 and CDR2: MNHEY, SMNVEV (reference sequence). CDR3 loop: CASSLRAGAYNEQFF. The CDR3 DNA is TGTGCCAGCAGTCTCAGAGCGGGGGCCTACAATGAGCAGTTCTTC.

V usage is TRBV7-9 and J usage is TRBJ1-3; D not resolved. Between the trimmed V and J ends, which lost 0 bases and 8 bases, there was a span of 11 bases. The CDR3 runs to 14 residues. Germline V CDR1 and CDR2: SEHNR, FQNEAQ (reference sequence). The CDR3 region has the DNA TGTGCCAGCAGCTTAGCTGCAGGATTGGACACCATATATTTT. Its protein product is CASSLAAGLDTIYF.

This chain uses TRBV7-3 with TRBJ2-1, with TRBD2 matching 7 bases. Trimming took 2 bases from V and 4 from J; bases not matched to a gene: 11. The CDR3 is 17 amino acids. Germline loops: CDR1 SGHTA, CDR2 FQGTGA. The CDR3 is CASSLPLGSGEYNEQFF. As DNA, the CDR3 is TGTGCCAGCAGCTTACCCCTCGGGAGCGGGGAATACAATGAGCAGTTCTTC.

The chain uses TRBV5-1 and TRBJ2-2, with 9 bases identical to TRBD1. The trim removed 2 bases at V and 5 bases at J, leaving 1 base unmatched. Germline V gene lookup returns CDR1 SGHRS and CDR2 YFSETQ. The CDR3 consists of 14 residues. The CDR3 nucleotides read TGCGCCAGCAGCTTAGGGACAGGGACCGGGGAGCTGTTTTTT. Translating gives CASSLGTGTGELFF.

This chain uses TRBV14 with TRBJ1-4; TRBD1 matches at 9 bases. The trim removed 3 bases at V and 8 bases at J, leaving 10 bases unmatched. CDR3 length: 16 residues. The germline CDR1 and CDR2 sequences are SGHDN and FVKESK. The CDR3: CASSQGTGGGSEKLFF. CDR3 nucleotides: TGTGCCAGCAGCCAGGGTACAGGGGGCGGCTCCGAAAAACTGTTTTTT.

The chain is built from TRBV7-9 and TRBJ1-2; D remains ambiguous. Germline CDR1 SEHNR, CDR2 FQNEAQ (reference sequence). The CDR3 contains 15 residues. Trimming took off 4 bases at V and 0 bases at J, with 12 bases between the two ends. Here the CDR3 DNA reads TGTGCCAGCAGCTATCCGGGCGGGACTAACTATGGCTACACCTTC. Amino acid sequence: CASSYPGGTNYGYTF.

The V and J genes are TRBV5-5 and TRBJ2-1, with a possible D match to TRBD2 (6 bases). V was cut by 0 bases and J by 6 bases, with 13 bases left in between. Germline-derived CDR1 and CDR2 are SGHKS and YYEKEE (reference sequence). This CDR3 spans 15 amino acids. The CDR3 DNA follows: TGTGCCAGCAGCTTGGCGTCTAGCGTTAGCAATGAGCAGTTCTTC. It codes for CASSLASSVSNEQFF.

V is TRBV28 and J is TRBJ2-3, with D maybe TRBD1 (6 bases). Germline V gene data show CDR1 as MDHEN and CDR2 as SYDVKM. The length of the CDR3 is 15 residues. The V end was cut by 6 bases, the J end by 1 base, with 14 bases between. The CDR3 reads CASSPYRVGTDTQYF. CDR3 nucleotides: TGTGCCAGCAGCCCCTACAGGGTTGGCACAGATACGCAGTATTTT.

This chain links TRBV27 with TRBJ2-7; TRBD2 agrees at 7 bases. This CDR3 has 15 residues. V was clipped by 6 bases and J by 6 bases; unmatched bases: 14. The germline V gene has CDR1 MNHEY and CDR2 SMNVEV (reference sequence). CDR3: CASSSEASGFGEQYF. In DNA, the CDR3 is TGTGCCAGCAGCTCAGAGGCTAGCGGCTTCGGCGAGCAGTACTTC.

V is TRBV30 and J is TRBJ1-1, with D possibly TRBD1 on 5 matching bases. V lost 0 bases and J 1 base, leaving 9 bases between the germline ends. From germline, CDR1 is GTSNPN and CDR2 SVGIG (reference sequence). The CDR3 is 14 residues long. CDR3 amino acids: CAWSVSGWNTEAFF. The DNA of the CDR3 is TGTGCCTGGAGTGTTTCAGGGTGGAACACTGAAGCTTTCTTT. Full variable domain (missing parts from reference TRBV30 and TRBJ1-1): SQTIHQWPATLVQPVGSPLSLECTVEGTSNPNLYWYRQAAGRGLQLLFYSVGIGQISSEVPQNLSASRPQDRQFILSSKKLLLSDSGFYLCAWSVSGWNTEAFFGQGTRLTVV.

CDR3 protein: CASSQVGTSGLYEQYF. In DNA, the CDR3 is TGCGCCAGCAGCCAGGTAGGGACTAGCGGGCTCTACGAGCAGTACTTC. V and J are TRBV4-1 and TRBJ2-7; 12 bases map to TRBD2. V dropped 3 bases and J dropped 3; count of bases not matched to a gene: 6. CDR3 length equals 16 residues. Germline lookup yields CDR1 MGHRA and CDR2 YSYEKL.